This T cell receptor (beta chain) originates from a study of blood T cells in healthy people across ages. Points from the study as a whole: Compared with aged donors, long-lived donors showed fewer expanded clones, suggesting selection. Considered underestimates were the diversity estimates obtained from one million T cells.

On this clonotype: Antigen unknown.

Through a sample-barcoded 5' primer and a J-beta primer mix, a second PCR was run for roughly 7 to 11 cycles. No fewer than 3 million CDR3-containing paired-end reads came from each sample. TCRdb analysed the 5' RACE reads with MiXCR anew, one entry per CDR3 protein. Of some 800,000 distinct CDR3 sequences listed, about 42% are singletons. CDR1 and CDR2 from the germline V gene are SGHTA and FQGNSA. The germline V and J ends were trimmed by 2 bases and 1 base, with 12 bases remaining between them. The CDR3 runs to 15 residues. The chain couples TRBV7-2 to TRBJ2-7; D gene uncertain. This TCR came from a man in his fifties or sixties in good health. The sample was blood. CDR3 amino acids: CASSLSPVRSYEQYF. The CDR3 nucleotides read TGTGCCAGCAGCTTATCCCCGGTTAGATCCTACGAGCAGTACTTC.